This TCR beta chain is from a study of shared clonotypes between healthy human individuals. Clones were sequenced by immunoSEQ multiplex PCR, and TCRdb holds only the in-frame ones, with some missing. The data show approximately 1.5 million clones, 97% to 99% seen once. V lost 1 base to trimming and J lost 6 bases, with 14 bases between them. The CDR3 contains 15 residues. Germline CDR1 and CDR2: LGHNA and YSLEER. The chain employs TRBV4-3 and TRBJ2-3; D ambiguous. The sample consisted of naive CD4+ T cells sorted from blood. Subset defined: CD45RA+ positively selected. The TCR was taken from a man younger than 45 in good health. CDR3 protein: CASSQARNRADTQYF. The CDR3 DNA sequence: TGCGCCAGCAGCCAAGCCCGTAACCGGGCGGATACGCAGTATTTT.